The clone carrying this T cell receptor beta chain appeared many times. Its antigen is not identified. The data originate from a study of response to subunit inactivated influenza vaccine. Study-level results: Each seasonal influenza vaccination recruits few new T cells, the authors suggested.

Germline lookup yields CDR1 MGHRA and CDR2 YSYEKL. CDR3 length: 15 amino acids. The ends lost 1 base at V and 4 bases at J; junction bases unmatched: 5. TCRdb reprocessed the RT-PCR reads via MiXCR and lists one record per CDR3 protein. This sample has about 180,000 distinct CDR3 sequences, with around a tenth found just once. The sequence was collected from a man aged 45-60 years who received an inactivated influenza vaccine. The V gene is TRBV4-1, the J gene TRBJ1-2; TRBD1 matches at 8 bases. The material sequenced was non-naive T cells sorted from PBMCs, taken on the day of vaccination. In DNA form, the CDR3 reads TGCGCCAGCAGCCAAGTCGATGGACAGGGCTATGGCTACACCTTC. Amino acids: CASSQVDGQGYGYTF.